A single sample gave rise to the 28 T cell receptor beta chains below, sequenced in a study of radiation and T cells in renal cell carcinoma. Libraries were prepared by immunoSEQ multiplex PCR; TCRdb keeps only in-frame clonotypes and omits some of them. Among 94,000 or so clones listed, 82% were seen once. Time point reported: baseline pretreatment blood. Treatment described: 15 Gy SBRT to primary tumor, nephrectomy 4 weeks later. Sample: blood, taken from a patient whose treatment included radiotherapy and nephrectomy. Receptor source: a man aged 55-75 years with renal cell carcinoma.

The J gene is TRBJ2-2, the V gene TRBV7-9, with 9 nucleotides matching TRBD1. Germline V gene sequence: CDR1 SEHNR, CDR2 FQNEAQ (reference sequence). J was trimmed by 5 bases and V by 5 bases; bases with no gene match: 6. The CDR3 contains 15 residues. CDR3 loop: CASSIWTGDTGELFF. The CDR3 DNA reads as TGTGCCAGCAGCATCTGGACAGGGGATACCGGGGAGCTGTTTTTT.

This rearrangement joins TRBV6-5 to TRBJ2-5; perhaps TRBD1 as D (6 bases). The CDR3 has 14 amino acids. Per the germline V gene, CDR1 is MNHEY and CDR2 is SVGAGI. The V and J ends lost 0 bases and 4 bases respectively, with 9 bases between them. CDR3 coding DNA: TGTGCCAGCAGTTACTCGGGCAGGGGAGAGACCCAGTACTTC. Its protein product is CASSYSGRGETQYF.

The CDR3 nucleotides read TGCAGCGCCGGCTCCGACAGGGCGAACACCGGGGAGCTGTTTTTT. It translates to CSAGSDRANTGELFF. The rearrangement joins TRBV29-1 to TRBJ2-2; 7 nucleotides agree with TRBD1. The CDR3 covers 15 residues. Germline V gene data show CDR1 as SQVTM and CDR2 as ANQGSEA. V gave up 7 bases and J gave up 0 bases; unmatched junction bases: 8.

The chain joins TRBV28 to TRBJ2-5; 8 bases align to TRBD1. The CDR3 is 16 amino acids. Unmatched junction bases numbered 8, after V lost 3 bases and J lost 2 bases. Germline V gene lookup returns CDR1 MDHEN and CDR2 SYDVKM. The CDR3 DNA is TGTGCCAGCAGTTTTTCTTTAGGGACAGGACAAGAGACCCAGTACTTC. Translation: CASSFSLGTGQETQYF.

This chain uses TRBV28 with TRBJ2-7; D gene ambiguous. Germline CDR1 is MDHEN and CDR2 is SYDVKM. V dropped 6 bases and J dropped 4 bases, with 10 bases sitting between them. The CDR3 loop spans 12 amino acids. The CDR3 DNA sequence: TGTGCCAGCAGCCTACCGTCTTACGAGCAGTACTTC. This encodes CASSLPSYEQYF. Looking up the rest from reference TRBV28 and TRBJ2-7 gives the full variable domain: DVKVTQSSRYLVKRTGEKVFLECVQDMDHENMFWYRQDPGLGLRLIYFSYDVKMKEKGDIPEGYSVSREKKERFSLILESASTNQTSMYLCASSLPSYEQYFGPGTRLTVT.

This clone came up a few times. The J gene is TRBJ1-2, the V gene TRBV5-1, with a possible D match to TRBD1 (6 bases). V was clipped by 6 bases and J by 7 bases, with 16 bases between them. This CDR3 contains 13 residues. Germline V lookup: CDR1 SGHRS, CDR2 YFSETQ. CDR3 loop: CASTLQGSGGYTF. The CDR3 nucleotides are TGCGCCAGCACCCTACAGGGATCGGGTGGCTACACCTTC.

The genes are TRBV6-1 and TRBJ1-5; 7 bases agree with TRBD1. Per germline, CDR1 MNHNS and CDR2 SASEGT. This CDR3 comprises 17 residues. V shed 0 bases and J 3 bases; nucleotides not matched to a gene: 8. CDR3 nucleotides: TGTGCCAGCAGTGAAGCGGGACAGAACGTCCCCAATCAGCCCCAGCATTTT. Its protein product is CASSEAGQNVPNQPQHF.

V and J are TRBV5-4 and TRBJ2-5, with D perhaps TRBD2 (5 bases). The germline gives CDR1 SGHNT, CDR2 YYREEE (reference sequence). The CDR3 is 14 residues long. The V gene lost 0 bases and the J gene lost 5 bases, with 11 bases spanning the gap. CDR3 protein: CASSLAGMWETQYF. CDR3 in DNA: TGTGCCAGCAGCTTGGCCGGGATGTGGGAGACCCAGTACTTC.

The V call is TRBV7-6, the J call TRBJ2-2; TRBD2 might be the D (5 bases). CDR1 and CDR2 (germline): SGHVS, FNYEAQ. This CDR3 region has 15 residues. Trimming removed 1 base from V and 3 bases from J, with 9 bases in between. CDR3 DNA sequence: TGTGCCAGCAGCTTAGTACTAGAGGACACCGGGGAGCTGTTTTTT. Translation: CASSLVLEDTGELFF.

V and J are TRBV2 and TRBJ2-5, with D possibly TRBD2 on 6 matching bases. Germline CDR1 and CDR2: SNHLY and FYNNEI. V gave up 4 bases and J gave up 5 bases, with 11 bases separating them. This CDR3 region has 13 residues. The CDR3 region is CASSGEVRETQYF. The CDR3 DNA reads TGTGCCAGCAGTGGGGAGGTCAGGGAGACCCAGTACTTC.

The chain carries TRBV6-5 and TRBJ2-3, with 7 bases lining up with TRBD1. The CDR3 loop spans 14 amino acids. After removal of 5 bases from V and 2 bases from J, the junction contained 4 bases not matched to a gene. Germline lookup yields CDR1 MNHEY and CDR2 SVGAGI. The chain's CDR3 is CASSRDSTTDTQYF. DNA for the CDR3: TGTGCCAGCAGTCGGGACAGTACCACAGATACGCAGTATTTT.

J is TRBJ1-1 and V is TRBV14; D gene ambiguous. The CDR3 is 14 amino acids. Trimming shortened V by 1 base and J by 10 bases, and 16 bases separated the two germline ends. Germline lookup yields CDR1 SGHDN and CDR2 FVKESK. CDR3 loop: CASSQGSRGRVAFF. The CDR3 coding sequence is TGTGCCAGCAGCCAAGGGTCGAGAGGGAGGGTAGCTTTCTTT.

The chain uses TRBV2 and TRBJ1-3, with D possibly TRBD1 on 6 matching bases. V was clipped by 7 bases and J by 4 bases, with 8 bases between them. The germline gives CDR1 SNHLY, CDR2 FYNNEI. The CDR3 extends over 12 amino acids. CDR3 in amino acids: CASTDRGNTIYF. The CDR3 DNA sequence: TGTGCCAGCACTGACAGGGGAAACACCATATATTTT.

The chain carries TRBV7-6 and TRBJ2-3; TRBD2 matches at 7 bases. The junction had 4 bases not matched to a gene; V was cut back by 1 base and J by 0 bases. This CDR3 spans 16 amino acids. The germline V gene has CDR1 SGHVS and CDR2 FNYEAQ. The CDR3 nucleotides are TGTGCCAGCAGCTTAGGCGGCGGGAGAAGCACAGATACGCAGTATTTT. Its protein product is CASSLGGGRSTDTQYF.

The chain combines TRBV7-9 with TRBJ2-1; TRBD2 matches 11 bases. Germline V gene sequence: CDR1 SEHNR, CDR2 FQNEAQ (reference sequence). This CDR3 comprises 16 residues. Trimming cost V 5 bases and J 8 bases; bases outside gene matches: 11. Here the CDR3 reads CASSVLAGVIVYEQFF. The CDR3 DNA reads TGTGCCAGCAGCGTACTAGCGGGAGTCATTGTGTATGAGCAGTTCTTC.

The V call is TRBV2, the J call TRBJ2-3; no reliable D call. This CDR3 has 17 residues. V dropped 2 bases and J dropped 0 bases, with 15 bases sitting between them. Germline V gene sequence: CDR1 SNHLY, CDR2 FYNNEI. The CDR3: CASSESLLAVSTDTQYF. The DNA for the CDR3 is TGTGCCAGCAGTGAATCTTTATTAGCTGTTAGCACAGATACGCAGTATTTT.

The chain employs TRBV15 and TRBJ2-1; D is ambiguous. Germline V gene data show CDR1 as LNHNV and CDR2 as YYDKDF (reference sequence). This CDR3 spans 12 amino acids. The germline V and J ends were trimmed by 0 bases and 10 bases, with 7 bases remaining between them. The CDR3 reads CATSRDAREQFF. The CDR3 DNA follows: TGTGCCACCAGCAGAGATGCCAGGGAGCAGTTCTTC. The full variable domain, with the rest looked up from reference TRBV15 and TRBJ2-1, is DAMVIQNPRYQVTQFGKPVTLSCSQTLNHNVMYWYQQKSSQAPKLLFHYYDKDFNNEADTPDNFQSRRPNTSFCFLDIRSPGLGDTAMYLCATSRDAREQFFGPGTRLTVL.

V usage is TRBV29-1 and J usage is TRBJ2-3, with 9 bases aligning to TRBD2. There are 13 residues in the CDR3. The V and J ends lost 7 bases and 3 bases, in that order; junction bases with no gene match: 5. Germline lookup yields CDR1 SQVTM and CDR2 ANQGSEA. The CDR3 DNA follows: TGCAGCGATTCAGCGGGAGGTACAGATACGCAGTATTTT. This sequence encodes CSDSAGGTDTQYF.

The CDR3 is CASSQILVSYNSPLHF. CDR3 DNA sequence: TGTGCCAGCAGCCAAATCCTTGTTTCCTATAATTCACCCCTCCACTTT. The gene calls are TRBV7-9 and TRBJ1-6; no reliable D call. The CDR3 is made up of 16 amino acids. V was shortened by 5 bases and J by 1 base, with 12 bases between the two germline ends. Germline V gene lookup returns CDR1 SEHNR and CDR2 FQNEAQ (reference sequence).

The CDR3: CASSASGQETQYF. DNA for the CDR3: TGTGCCAGCTCAGCTAGCGGACAAGAGACCCAGTACTTC. The rearrangement joins TRBV18 to TRBJ2-5, with 7 nucleotides matching TRBD2. The CDR3 is made up of 13 amino acids. V dropped 5 bases and J dropped 2; count of bases not matched to a gene: 2. Germline CDR1 reads KGHSH; CDR2 reads LQKENI. Looking up the rest from reference TRBV18 and TRBJ2-5 gives the full variable domain: NAGVMQNPRHLVRRRGQEARLRCSPMKGHSHVYWYRQLPEEGLKFMVYLQKENIIDESGMPKERFSAEFPKEGPSILRIQQVVRGDSAAYFCASSASGQETQYFGPGTRLLVL.

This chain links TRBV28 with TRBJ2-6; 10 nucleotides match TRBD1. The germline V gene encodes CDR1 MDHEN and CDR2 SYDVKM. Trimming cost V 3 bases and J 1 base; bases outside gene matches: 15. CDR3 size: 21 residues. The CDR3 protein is CASSLLGEGQGQQSGANVLTF. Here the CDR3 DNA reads TGTGCCAGCAGTTTGTTGGGGGAGGGACAGGGGCAGCAATCTGGGGCCAACGTCCTGACTTTC.

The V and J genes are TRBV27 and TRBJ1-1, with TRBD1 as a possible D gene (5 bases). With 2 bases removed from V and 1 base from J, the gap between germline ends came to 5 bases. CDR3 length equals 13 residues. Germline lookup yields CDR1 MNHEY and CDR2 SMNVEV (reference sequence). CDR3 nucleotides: TGTGCCAGCAGTTTACAGGGGAACACTGAAGCTTTCTTT. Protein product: CASSLQGNTEAFF.

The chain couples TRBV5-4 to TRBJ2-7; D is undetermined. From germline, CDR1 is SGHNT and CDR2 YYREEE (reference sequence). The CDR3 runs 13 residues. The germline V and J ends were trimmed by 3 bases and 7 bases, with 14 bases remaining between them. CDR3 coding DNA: TGTGCCAGCAGCTCCCCGCCCACGGAAGAGCAGTACTTC. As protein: CASSSPPTEEQYF.

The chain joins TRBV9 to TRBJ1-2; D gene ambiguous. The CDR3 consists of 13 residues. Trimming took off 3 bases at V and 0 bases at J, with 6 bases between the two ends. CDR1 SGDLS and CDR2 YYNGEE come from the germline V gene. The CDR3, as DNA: TGTGCCAGCAGCGCCTCGCCTAACTATGGCTACACCTTC. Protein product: CASSASPNYGYTF. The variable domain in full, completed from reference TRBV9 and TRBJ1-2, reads DSGVTQTPKHLITATGQRVTLRCSPRSGDLSVYWYQQSLDQGLQFLIQYYNGEERAKGNILERFSAQQFPDLHSELNLSSLELGDSALYFCASSASPNYGYTFGSGTRLTVV.

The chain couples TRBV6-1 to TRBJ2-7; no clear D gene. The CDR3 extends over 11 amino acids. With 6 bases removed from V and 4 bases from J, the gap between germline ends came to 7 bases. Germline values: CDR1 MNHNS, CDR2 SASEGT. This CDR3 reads CASSVPYEQYF. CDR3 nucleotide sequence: TGTGCCAGCAGCGTTCCTTACGAGCAGTACTTC.

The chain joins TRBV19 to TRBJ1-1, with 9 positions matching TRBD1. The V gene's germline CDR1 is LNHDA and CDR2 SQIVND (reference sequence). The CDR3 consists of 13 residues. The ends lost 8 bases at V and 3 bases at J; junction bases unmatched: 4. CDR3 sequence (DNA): TGTGCCAGTGCCCGGGACAGGGACACTGAAGCTTTCTTT. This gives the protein CASARDRDTEAFF.

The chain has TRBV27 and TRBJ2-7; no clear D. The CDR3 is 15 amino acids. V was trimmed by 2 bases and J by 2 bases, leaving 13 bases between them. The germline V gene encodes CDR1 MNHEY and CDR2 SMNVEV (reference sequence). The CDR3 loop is CASSLSRVGTYEQYF. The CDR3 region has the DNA TGTGCCAGCAGTTTAAGTAGGGTAGGGACCTACGAGCAGTACTTC.

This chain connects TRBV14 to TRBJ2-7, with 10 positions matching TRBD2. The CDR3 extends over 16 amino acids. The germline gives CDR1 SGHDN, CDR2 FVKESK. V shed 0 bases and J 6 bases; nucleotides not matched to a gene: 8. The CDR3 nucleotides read TGTGCCAGCAGCCAAGAGGGTAGACTAGCGGGCGGCGAGCAGTACTTC. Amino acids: CASSQEGRLAGGEQYF. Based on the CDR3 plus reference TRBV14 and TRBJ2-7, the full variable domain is EAGVTQFPSHSVIEKGQTVTLRCDPISGHDNLYWYRRVMGKEIKFLLHFVKESKQDESGMPNNRFLAERTGGTYSTLKVQPAELEDSGVYFCASSQEGRLAGGEQYFGPGTRLTVT.